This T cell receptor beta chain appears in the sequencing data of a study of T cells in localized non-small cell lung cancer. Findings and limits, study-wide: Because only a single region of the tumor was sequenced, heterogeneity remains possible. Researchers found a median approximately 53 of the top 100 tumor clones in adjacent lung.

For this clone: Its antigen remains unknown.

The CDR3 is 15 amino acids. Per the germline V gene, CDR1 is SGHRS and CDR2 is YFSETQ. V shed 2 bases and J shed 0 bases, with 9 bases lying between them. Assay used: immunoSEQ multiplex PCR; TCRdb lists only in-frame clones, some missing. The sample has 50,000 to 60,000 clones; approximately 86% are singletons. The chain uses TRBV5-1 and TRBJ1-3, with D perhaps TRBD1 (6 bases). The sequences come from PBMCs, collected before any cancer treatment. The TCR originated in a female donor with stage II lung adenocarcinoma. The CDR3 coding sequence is TGCGCCAGCAGCTTCGACAGGAGCTCTGGAAACACCATATATTTT. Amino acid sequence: CASSFDRSSGNTIYF.